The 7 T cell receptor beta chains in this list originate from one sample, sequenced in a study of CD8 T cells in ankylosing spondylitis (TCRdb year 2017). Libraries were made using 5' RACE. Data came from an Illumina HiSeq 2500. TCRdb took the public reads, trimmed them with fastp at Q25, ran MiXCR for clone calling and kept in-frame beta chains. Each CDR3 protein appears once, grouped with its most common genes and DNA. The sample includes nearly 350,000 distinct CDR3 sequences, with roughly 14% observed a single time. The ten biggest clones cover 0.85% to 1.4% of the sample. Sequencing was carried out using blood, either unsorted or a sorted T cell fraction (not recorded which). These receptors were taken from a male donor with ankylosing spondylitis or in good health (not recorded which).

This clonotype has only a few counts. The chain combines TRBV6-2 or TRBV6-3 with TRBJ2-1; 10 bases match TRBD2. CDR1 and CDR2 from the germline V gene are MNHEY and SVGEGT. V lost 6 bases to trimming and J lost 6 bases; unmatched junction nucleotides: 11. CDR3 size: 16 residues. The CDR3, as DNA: TGTGCCAGCAGCTTCATAGCGGGGGGCCCTTCCAATGAGCAGTTCTTC. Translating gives CASSFIAGGPSNEQFF.

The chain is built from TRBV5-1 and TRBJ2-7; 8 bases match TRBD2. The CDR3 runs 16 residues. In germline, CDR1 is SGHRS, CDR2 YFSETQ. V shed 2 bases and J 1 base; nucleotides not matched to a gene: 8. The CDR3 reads CASSLGTGGPSYEQYF. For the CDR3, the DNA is TGCGCCAGCAGCTTAGGGACGGGAGGGCCTTCCTACGAGCAGTACTTC. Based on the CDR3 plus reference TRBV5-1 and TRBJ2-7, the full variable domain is KAGVTQTPRYLIKTRGQQVTLSCSPISGHRSVSWYQQTPGQGLQFLFEYFSETQRNKGNFPGRFSGRQFSNSRSEMNVSTLELGDSALYLCASSLGTGGPSYEQYFGPGTRLTVT.

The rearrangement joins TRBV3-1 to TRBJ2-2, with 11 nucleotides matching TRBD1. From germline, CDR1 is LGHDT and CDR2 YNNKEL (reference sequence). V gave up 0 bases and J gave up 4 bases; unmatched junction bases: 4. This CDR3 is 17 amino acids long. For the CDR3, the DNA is TGTGCCAGCAGCCAAGATCGGGACAGGGGGTTCACCGGGGAGCTGTTTTTT. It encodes CASSQDRDRGFTGELFF.

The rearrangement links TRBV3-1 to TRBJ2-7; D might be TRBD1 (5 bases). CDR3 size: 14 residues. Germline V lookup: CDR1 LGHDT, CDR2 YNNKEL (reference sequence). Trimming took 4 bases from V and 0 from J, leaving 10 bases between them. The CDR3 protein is CASSPQVSSYEQYF. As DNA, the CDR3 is TGTGCCAGCAGCCCACAGGTCAGCTCCTACGAGCAGTACTTC.

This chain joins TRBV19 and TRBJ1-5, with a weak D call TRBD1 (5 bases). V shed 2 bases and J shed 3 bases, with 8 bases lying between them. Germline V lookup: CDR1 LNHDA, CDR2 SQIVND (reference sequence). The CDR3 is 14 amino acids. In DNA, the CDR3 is TGTGCCAGTAGTATAATGGGGCTCAATCAGCCCCAGCATTTT. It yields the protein CASSIMGLNQPQHF. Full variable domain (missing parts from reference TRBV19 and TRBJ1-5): DGGITQSPKYLFRKEGQNVTLSCEQNLNHDAMYWYRQDPGQGLRLIYYSQIVNDFQKGDIAEGYSVSREKKESFPLTVTSAQKNPTAFYLCASSIMGLNQPQHFGDGTRLSIL.

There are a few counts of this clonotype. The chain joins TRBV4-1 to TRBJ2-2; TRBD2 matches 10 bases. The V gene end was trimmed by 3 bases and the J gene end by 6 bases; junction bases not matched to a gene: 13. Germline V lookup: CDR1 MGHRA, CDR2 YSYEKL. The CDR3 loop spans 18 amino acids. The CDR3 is CASSQGMRASGRPGELFF. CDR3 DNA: TGCGCCAGCAGCCAGGGAATGCGGGCTAGCGGGAGACCCGGGGAGCTGTTTTTT.

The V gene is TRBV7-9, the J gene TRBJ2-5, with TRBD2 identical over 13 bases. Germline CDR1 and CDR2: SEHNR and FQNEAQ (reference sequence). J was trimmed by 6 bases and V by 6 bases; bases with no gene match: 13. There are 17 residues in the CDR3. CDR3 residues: CASSSGTSGTVRQTQYF. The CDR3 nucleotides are TGTGCCAGCAGTTCCGGGACTAGCGGGACTGTTAGGCAGACCCAGTACTTC. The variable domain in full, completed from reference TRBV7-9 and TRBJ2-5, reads DTGVSQNPRHKITKRGQNVTFRCDPISEHNRLYWYRQTLGQGPEFLTYFQNEAQLEKSRLLSDRFSAERPKGSFSTLEIQRTEQGDSAMYLCASSSGTSGTVRQTQYFGPGTRLLVL.